This T cell receptor (beta chain) originates from a study of cytomegalovirus exposure and HLA in healthy donors. Study results and limitations: Only CMV serostatus was available as immune exposure information.

As to this clone: The antigen is undetermined.

Amplification used 60 Vbeta primers and 13 Jbeta primers. Data came from immunoSEQ multiplex PCR; TCRdb stores just in-frame clones and leaves some out. The sample lists about 190,000 clones, 81% seen once, with around 3.7% in the top ten. With V trimmed by 0 bases and J by 0 bases, 2 bases remained unmatched. The CDR3 extends over 15 amino acids. Germline CDR1 is SGHNT and CDR2 is YYREEE (reference sequence). The source of this sequence is a man aged 40-55 years in good health and CMV-seropositive. Source material: PBMCs. This chain joins TRBV5-4 and TRBJ1-1; TRBD1 aligns across 7 bases. In DNA, the CDR3 is TGTGCCAGCAGCTTGGCGGGGACAGTGAACACTGAAGCTTTCTTT. This gives the protein CASSLAGTVNTEAFF.